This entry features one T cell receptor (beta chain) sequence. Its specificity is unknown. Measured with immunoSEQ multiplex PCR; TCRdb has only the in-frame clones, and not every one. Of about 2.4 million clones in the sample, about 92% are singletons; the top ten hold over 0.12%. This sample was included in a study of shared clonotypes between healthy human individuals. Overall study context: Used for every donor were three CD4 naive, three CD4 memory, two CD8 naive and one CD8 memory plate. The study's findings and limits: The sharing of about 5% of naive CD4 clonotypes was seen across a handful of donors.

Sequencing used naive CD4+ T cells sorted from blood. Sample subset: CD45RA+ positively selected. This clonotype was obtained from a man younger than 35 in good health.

This chain's CDR3 is CASSFNGYTF. The CDR3 DNA reads TGTGCCAGCAGTTTTAATGGCTACACCTTC. The genes are TRBV28 and TRBJ1-2; no clear D gene. The V and J ends lost 3 bases and 6 bases respectively, with 2 bases between them. The CDR3 sequence is 10 residues long. Germline lookup yields CDR1 MDHEN and CDR2 SYDVKM.